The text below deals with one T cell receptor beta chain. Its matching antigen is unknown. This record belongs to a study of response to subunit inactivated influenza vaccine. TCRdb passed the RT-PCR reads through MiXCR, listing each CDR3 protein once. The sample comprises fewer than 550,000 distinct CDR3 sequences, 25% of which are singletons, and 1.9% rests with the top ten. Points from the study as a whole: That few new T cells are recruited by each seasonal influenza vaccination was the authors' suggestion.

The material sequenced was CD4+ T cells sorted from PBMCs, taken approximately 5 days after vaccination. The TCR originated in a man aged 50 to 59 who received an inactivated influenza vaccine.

The CDR3 spells CASSVGGARYEQYF. Written as DNA, the CDR3 is TGTGCCAGCAGTGTCGGGGGGGCGCGATACGAGCAGTACTTC. This rearrangement joins TRBV2 to TRBJ2-7; TRBD2 agrees at 8 bases. CDR1 SNHLY and CDR2 FYNNEI come from the germline V gene. The CDR3 has 14 amino acids. The V and J ends lost 4 bases and 4 bases, in that order; junction bases with no gene match: 6.